Here is one TCR beta chain with its context. This sample is drawn from a study of cytotoxic CD8 clonotypes in ibrutinib-treated CLL. The assay was immunoSEQ multiplex PCR, and TCRdb's table has in-frame clones only and misses some. The data contain tens of thousands of clones, 74% of them singletons. This CDR3 spans 15 amino acids. Germline V gene lookup returns CDR1 SGHRS and CDR2 YFSETQ. V gave up 0 bases and J gave up 4 bases; unmatched junction bases: 7. Sample: PBMCs, taken before ibrutinib treatment. The chain couples TRBV5-1 to TRBJ2-7; the match to TRBD1 covers 7 bases. This TCR came from a human donor with chronic lymphocytic leukemia. The CDR3 protein is CASSLARDSAYEQYF. The CDR3 DNA reads as TGCGCCAGCAGCTTGGCACGGGACAGTGCATACGAGCAGTACTTC.